The rows below give T cell receptor beta chains drawn from one sample of a study of blood T cell repertoires in COVID-19. Sequencing used immunoSEQ multiplex PCR; TCRdb keeps in-frame clones, though not all of them. The table has roughly 140,000 clones, 85% seen once. Sequencing input: peripheral blood. Every receptor here comes from a man aged 50-59 years with acute or convalescent COVID-19. Each CDR3 is given with its conserved first and last residue. A D gene is named only where the DNA matches it firmly. Clone size is stated in some rows and not others, as once, few, many or a class when expanded.

d_call: TRBD1
j_call: TRBJ2-7
v_call: TRBV18
clone_size: few
cdr3_nt: TGTGCCAGCTCACCTCTGGGGACCCAGGGGGACGAGCAGTACTTC
cdr3_aa: CASSPLGTQGDEQYF

d_call: TRBD2
j_call: TRBJ2-2
v_call: TRBV4-1
clone_size: NA
cdr3_nt: TGCGCCAGCAGCCAAGATGGACTAGCGGGACGCACCGGGGAGCTGTTTTTT
cdr3_aa: CASSQDGLAGRTGELFF

d_call: NA
j_call: TRBJ2-3
v_call: TRBV24-1
clone_size: NA
cdr3_nt: TGTGCCACCAGCGAGATAGGGGCAGATACGCAGTATTTT
cdr3_aa: CATSEIGADTQYF

d_call: TRBD2
j_call: TRBJ2-7
v_call: TRBV5-6
clone_size: NA
cdr3_nt: TGTGCCAGCAGCTTATACGGGACTAGCGGGGGACTCTCCTACGAGCAGTACTTC
cdr3_aa: CASSLYGTSGGLSYEQYF

d_call: NA
j_call: TRBJ1-4
v_call: TRBV28
clone_size: NA
cdr3_nt: TGTGCCAGCAGTTTCACTGCAGGTCCTGAAAAACTGTTTTTT
cdr3_aa: CASSFTAGPEKLFF

d_call: TRBD1
j_call: TRBJ1-1
v_call: TRBV27
clone_size: NA
cdr3_nt: TGTGCCAGCAGTCAACAGGGGGCTGTGACTGAAGCTTTCTTT
cdr3_aa: CASSQQGAVTEAFF

d_call: NA
j_call: TRBJ2-2
v_call: TRBV1
clone_size: NA
cdr3_nt: TGCACCAGCAGCCAGGCCGGAGTGTACACCGGGGAGCTGTTTTTT
cdr3_aa: CTSSQAGVYTGELFF

d_call: NA
j_call: TRBJ2-2
v_call: TRBV2
clone_size: NA
cdr3_nt: TGTGCCAGCGTAGCTACCCACACCGGGGAGCTGTTTTTT
cdr3_aa: CASVATHTGELFF

d_call: NA
j_call: TRBJ2-1
v_call: TRBV19
clone_size: NA
cdr3_nt: TGTGCCAGTAGTATCTCTTTAGCGGATGAGCAGTTCTTC
cdr3_aa: CASSISLADEQFF

d_call: NA
j_call: TRBJ1-4
v_call: TRBV12-5
clone_size: NA
cdr3_nt: TGTGCTAGTGGTTTGGATCCAGTCCAAGAAAAACTGTTTTTT
cdr3_aa: CASGLDPVQEKLFF

d_call: TRBD2
j_call: TRBJ2-5
v_call: TRBV5-4
clone_size: NA
cdr3_nt: TGTGCCAGCAGTGGGACTATTAAAGAGACCCAGTACTTC
cdr3_aa: CASSGTIKETQYF

d_call: TRBD1
j_call: TRBJ1-2
v_call: TRBV6-5
clone_size: once
cdr3_nt: TGTGCCAGCAGTTACTCTCGGACAGGGGGCGATGGCTACACCTTC
cdr3_aa: CASSYSRTGGDGYTF

d_call: NA
j_call: TRBJ1-2
v_call: TRBV24-1
clone_size: NA
cdr3_nt: TGTGCCACCAGTGACCCTACAGGGTATGGTGGCTACACCTTC
cdr3_aa: CATSDPTGYGGYTF

d_call: TRBD2
j_call: TRBJ2-7
v_call: TRBV19
clone_size: NA
cdr3_nt: TGTGCCAGTAGTGGGACTAGCGTGACCTACGAGCAGTACTTC
cdr3_aa: CASSGTSVTYEQYF

d_call: TRBD2
j_call: TRBJ2-2
v_call: TRBV13
clone_size: NA
cdr3_nt: TGTGCCAGCAGGCAGGTTGCGGGAGCCCCCGGGGAGCTGTTTTTT
cdr3_aa: CASRQVAGAPGELFF

d_call: TRBD2
j_call: TRBJ2-2
v_call: TRBV5-1
clone_size: NA
cdr3_nt: TGCGCCAGCAGCTTGTCCACTAGCGGGAGCGGGGAGCTGTTTTTT
cdr3_aa: CASSLSTSGSGELFF